This T cell receptor beta chain was sequenced during a study of blood T cell repertoires in COVID-19. Overall study: Acute and convalescent COVID-19 samples came from the United States, Italy and Spain. PBMCs, B-cell-depleted T cells, or T cells provided the cDNA or gDNA that made up the material.

In the authors' workflow: Researchers report that nucleated cell counts were estimated from reference gene primer amplification. The assay was immunoSEQ multiplex PCR, and TCRdb's table has in-frame clones only and misses some. The DNA was the basis for D and trimming; V, J and clone size are from that table. The table includes 110,000 or so clones, 80% to 90% detected once. The V gene's germline CDR1 is SGHAT and CDR2 FQNNGV. The CDR3 sequence is 13 residues long. V shed 5 bases and J shed 3 bases, with 10 bases lying between them. V is TRBV11-2 and J is TRBJ1-1, with D tentatively TRBD1 (6 bases). The sample was peripheral blood. The TCR was taken from a man between 65 and 79 years old with active or convalescent COVID-19. In nucleotides, the CDR3 is TGTGCCAGCAGCCTTAACAGGGACACTGAAGCTTTCTTT. Translation gives CASSLNRDTEAFF.